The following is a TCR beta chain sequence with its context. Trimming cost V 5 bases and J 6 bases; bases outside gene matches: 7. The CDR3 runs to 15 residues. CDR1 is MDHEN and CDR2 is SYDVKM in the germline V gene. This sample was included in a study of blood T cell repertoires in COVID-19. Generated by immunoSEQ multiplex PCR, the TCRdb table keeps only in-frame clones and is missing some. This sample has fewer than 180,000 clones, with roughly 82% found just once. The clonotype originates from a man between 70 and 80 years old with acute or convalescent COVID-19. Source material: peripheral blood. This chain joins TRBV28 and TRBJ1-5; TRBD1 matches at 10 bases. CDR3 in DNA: TGTGCCAGCAGTGGTGACAGGGGGCAATTTCAGCCCCAGCATTTT. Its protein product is CASSGDRGQFQPQHF.